The 10 T cell receptor beta chains given below trace back to one sample, sequenced in a study of T cell changes during pregnancy in multiple sclerosis. Produced via immunoSEQ multiplex PCR; TCRdb's table is partial and in-frame only. Of 78,000 or so clones listed, around nine tenths are singletons. The sequenced sample was CD4+ T cells from peripheral blood mononuclear cells, obtained before pregnancy. The receptors derive from a female donor with multiple sclerosis, enrolled in a pregnancy study.

The chain has TRBV5-4 and TRBJ1-2; weak D call: TRBD1 (6 bases). V lost 2 bases to trimming and J lost 10 bases, with 18 bases between them. The CDR3 sequence is 14 residues long. CDR1 is SGHNT and CDR2 is YYREEE in the germline V gene (reference sequence). The CDR3 protein is CASSFTGPKDLYTF. Written as DNA, the CDR3 is TGTGCCAGCAGCTTTACAGGGCCAAAAGACCTCTACACCTTC.

The chain uses TRBV19 and TRBJ1-1; the D is unclear. From germline, CDR1 is LNHDA and CDR2 SQIVND (reference sequence). This CDR3 spans 16 amino acids. V lost 5 bases, J lost 0 bases, and 16 bases lay in between. CDR3: CASSGRAGGMNTEAFF. The CDR3 bases are TGTGCCAGTAGTGGGAGGGCAGGAGGGATGAACACTGAAGCTTTCTTT.

This chain joins TRBV6-1 and TRBJ1-4; D is uncertain. The CDR3 runs to 15 residues. V lost 3 bases, J lost 0 bases, and 8 bases lay in between. Germline V gives CDR1 MNHNS, CDR2 SASEGT. CDR3 residues: CASSEVPATNEKLFF. The CDR3 DNA reads TGTGCCAGCAGTGAGGTCCCGGCAACTAATGAAAAACTGTTTTTT.

This rearrangement joins TRBV7-6 to TRBJ2-3; a weak D match, TRBD2 (7 bases). CDR1 is SGHVS and CDR2 is FNYEAQ in the germline V gene. The CDR3 covers 17 residues. Between the trimmed V and J ends, which lost 5 bases and 0 bases, there was a span of 18 bases. The CDR3 sequence is CASSLVGGGPSTDTQYF. The CDR3, as DNA: TGTGCCAGCAGCCTAGTGGGCGGGGGCCCTAGCACAGATACGCAGTATTTT.

The chain combines TRBV4-2 with TRBJ2-6, with TRBD2 matching over 7 bases. Per germline, CDR1 LGHNA and CDR2 YNFKEQ. The CDR3 covers 19 residues. Trimming took 1 base from V and 0 from J; bases not matched to a gene: 9. CDR3 amino acids: CASSQVAGAVLSGANVLTF. The CDR3 nucleotides are TGTGCCAGCAGCCAAGTGGCGGGAGCTGTTCTCTCTGGGGCCAACGTCCTGACTTTC.

This chain uses TRBV6-5 with TRBJ1-5; 7 bases fit TRBD1. The germline CDR1 and CDR2 sequences are MNHEY and SVGAGI. V was clipped by 5 bases and J by 3 bases; unmatched bases: 4. This CDR3 has 14 residues. Here the CDR3 reads CASSRDSTNQPQHF. CDR3 sequence (DNA): TGTGCCAGCAGTCGGGACAGCACCAATCAGCCCCAGCATTTT.

This chain joins TRBV28 and TRBJ2-3, with 7 bases that match TRBD2. The CDR3 consists of 14 residues. The V and J ends lost 8 bases and 1 base, in that order; junction bases with no gene match: 6. Germline V gene lookup returns CDR1 MDHEN and CDR2 SYDVKM. CDR3 in amino acids: CASLVGGGTDTQYF. CDR3 sequence (DNA): TGTGCCAGCTTGGTGGGAGGGGGCACAGATACGCAGTATTTT.

The V call is TRBV5-1, the J call TRBJ1-1; unclear D gene. CDR3 length: 13 amino acids. The V gene lost 4 bases and the J gene lost 1 base, with 8 bases spanning the gap. CDR1 and CDR2 from the germline V gene are SGHRS and YFSETQ. The CDR3 reads CASSLQANTEAFF. As DNA, the CDR3 is TGCGCCAGCAGCCTCCAAGCGAACACTGAAGCTTTCTTT.

The chain uses TRBV30 and TRBJ2-5, with 9 positions matching TRBD1. In germline, CDR1 is GTSNPN, CDR2 SVGIG (reference sequence). The CDR3 extends over 15 amino acids. V lost 1 base and J lost 5; bases outside the gene matches: 8. DNA for the CDR3: TGTGCCTGGAGTGCATTGGGACAGGGTGCGGAGACCCAGTACTTC. Translation: CAWSALGQGAETQYF. Combining the CDR3 with reference TRBV30 and TRBJ2-5 gives the whole variable domain SQTIHQWPATLVQPVGSPLSLECTVEGTSNPNLYWYRQAAGRGLQLLFYSVGIGQISSEVPQNLSASRPQDRQFILSSKKLLLSDSGFYLCAWSALGQGAETQYFGPGTRLLVL.

This rearrangement joins TRBV6-5 to TRBJ1-2; 9 bases are a match to TRBD1. The length of the CDR3 is 14 residues. CDR1 is MNHEY and CDR2 is SVGAGI in the germline V gene. V lost 2 bases, J lost 4 bases, and 2 bases stayed unmatched. CDR3 sequence (DNA): TGTGCCAGCAGTTACGTGGGACAGGGCTATGGCTACACCTTC. It yields the protein CASSYVGQGYGYTF.